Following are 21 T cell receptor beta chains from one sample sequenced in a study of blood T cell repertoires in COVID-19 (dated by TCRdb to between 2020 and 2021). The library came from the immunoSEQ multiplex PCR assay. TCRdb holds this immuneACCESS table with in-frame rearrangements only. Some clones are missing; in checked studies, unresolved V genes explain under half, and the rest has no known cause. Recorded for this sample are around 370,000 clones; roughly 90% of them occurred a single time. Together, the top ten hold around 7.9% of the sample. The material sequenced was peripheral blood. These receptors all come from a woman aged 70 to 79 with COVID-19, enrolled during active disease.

CDR3: CASSLGGNNQPQHF. For the CDR3, the DNA is TGCGCCAGCAGCTTGGGAGGAAACAATCAGCCCCAGCATTTT. The rearrangement joins TRBV5-1 to TRBJ1-5; D is unclear. The CDR3 has 14 amino acids. The germline CDR1 and CDR2 sequences are SGHRS and YFSETQ. V lost 0 bases, J lost 3 bases, and 7 bases lay in between.

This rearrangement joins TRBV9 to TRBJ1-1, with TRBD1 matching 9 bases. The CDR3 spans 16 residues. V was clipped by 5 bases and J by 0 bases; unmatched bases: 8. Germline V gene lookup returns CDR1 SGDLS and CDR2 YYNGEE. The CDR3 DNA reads TGTGCCAGCAGTCGCACAGGGGGCTCGGTGAACACTGAAGCTTTCTTT. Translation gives CASSRTGGSVNTEAFF.

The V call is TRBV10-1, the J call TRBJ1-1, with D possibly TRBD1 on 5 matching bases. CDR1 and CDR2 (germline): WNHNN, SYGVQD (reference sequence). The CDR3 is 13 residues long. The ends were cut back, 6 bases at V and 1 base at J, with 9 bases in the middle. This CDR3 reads CASSTGQNTEAFF. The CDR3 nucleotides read TGCGCCAGCAGCACCGGACAGAACACTGAAGCTTTCTTT.

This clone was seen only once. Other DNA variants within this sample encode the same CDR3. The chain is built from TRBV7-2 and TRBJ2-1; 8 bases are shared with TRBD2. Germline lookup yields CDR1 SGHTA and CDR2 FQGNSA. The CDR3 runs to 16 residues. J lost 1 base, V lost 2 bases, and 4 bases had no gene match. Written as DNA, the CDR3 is TGTGCCAGCAGCTTAAGTAGCGGGGTTTCCTACAATGAGCAGTTCTTC. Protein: CASSLSSGVSYNEQFF.

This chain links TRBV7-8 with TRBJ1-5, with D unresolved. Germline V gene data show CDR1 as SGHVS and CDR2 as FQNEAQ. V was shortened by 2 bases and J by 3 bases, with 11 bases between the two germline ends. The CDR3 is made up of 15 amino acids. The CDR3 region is CASSLMGSFNQPQHF. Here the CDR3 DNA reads TGTGCCAGCAGCTTAATGGGGAGTTTCAATCAGCCCCAGCATTTT.

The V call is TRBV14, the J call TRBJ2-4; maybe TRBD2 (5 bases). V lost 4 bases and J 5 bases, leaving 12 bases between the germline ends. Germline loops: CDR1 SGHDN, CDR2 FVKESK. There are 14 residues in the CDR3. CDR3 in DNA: TGTGCCAGCAGCCGCCACGTGGGAGAAAACATTCAGTACTTC. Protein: CASSRHVGENIQYF.

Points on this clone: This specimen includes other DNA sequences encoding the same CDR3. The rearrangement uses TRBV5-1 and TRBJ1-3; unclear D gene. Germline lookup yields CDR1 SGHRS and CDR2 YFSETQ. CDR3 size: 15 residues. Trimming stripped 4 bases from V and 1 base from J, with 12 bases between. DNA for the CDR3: TGCGCCAGCAGCCTGGAGGGAGGGTCTGGAAACACCATATATTTT. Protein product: CASSLEGGSGNTIYF. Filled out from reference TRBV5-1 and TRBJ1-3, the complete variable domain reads KAGVTQTPRYLIKTRGQQVTLSCSPISGHRSVSWYQQTPGQGLQFLFEYFSETQRNKGNFPGRFSGRQFSNSRSEMNVSTLELGDSALYLCASSLEGGSGNTIYFGEGSWLTVV.

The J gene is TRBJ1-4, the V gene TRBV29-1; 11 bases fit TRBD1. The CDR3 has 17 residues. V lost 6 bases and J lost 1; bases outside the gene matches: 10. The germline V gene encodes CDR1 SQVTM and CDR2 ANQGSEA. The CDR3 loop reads CSVQGQGAQLTNEKLFF. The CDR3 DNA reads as TGCAGCGTCCAAGGACAGGGGGCTCAGTTAACTAATGAAAAACTGTTTTTT.

The CDR3 loop reads CASSLRFGGAYNEQFF. Written as DNA, the CDR3 is TGTGCCAGCAGCTTAAGGTTCGGGGGGGCTTACAATGAGCAGTTCTTC. V usage is TRBV7-8 and J usage is TRBJ2-1, with 8 bases fitting TRBD2. The V gene end was trimmed by 2 bases and the J gene end by 4 bases; junction bases not matched to a gene: 7. The germline V gene encodes CDR1 SGHVS and CDR2 FQNEAQ. The CDR3 contains 16 residues.

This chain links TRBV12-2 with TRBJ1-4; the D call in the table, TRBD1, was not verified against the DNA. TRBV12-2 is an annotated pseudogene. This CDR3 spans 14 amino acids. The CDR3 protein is CASRIGGGNEKLFF. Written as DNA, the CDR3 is TGTGCAAGTCGTATAGGGGGCGGGAATGAAAAACTGTTTTTT.

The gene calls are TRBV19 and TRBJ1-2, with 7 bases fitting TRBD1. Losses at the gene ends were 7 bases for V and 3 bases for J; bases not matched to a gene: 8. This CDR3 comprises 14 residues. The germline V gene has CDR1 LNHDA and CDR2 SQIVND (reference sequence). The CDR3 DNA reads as TGTGCCAGTACTCTACAGGGGCGGGACTATGGCTACACCTTC. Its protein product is CASTLQGRDYGYTF.

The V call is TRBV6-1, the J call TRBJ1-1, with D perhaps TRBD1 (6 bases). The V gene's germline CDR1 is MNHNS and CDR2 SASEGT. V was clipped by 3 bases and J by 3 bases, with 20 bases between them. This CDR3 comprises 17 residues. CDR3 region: CASSDLGTLGGHTEAFF. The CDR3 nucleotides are TGTGCCAGCAGTGACCTCGGGACACTCGGGGGGCACACTGAAGCTTTCTTT.

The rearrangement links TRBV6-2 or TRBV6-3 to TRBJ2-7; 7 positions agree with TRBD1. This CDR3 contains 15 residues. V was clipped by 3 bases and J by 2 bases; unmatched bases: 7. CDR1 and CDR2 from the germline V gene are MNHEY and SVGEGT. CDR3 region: CASSYSRDSPYEQYF. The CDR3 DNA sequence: TGTGCCAGCAGTTATTCCCGGGACAGTCCCTACGAGCAGTACTTC.

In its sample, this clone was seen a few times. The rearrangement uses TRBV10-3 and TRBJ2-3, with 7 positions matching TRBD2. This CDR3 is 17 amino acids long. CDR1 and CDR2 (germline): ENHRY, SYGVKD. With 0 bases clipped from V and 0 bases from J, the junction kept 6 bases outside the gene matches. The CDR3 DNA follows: TGTGCCATCAGTGAGTCGGGGCTAGCGGATAGCACAGATACGCAGTATTTT. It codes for CAISESGLADSTDTQYF.

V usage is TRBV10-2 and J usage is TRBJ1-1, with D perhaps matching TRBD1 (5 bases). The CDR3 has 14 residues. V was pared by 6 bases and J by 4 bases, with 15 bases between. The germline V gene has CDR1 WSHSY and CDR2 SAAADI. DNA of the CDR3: TGCGCCAGCAGGCCCCTCAGGGAGGGCACTGAAGCTTTCTTT. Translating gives CASRPLREGTEAFF.

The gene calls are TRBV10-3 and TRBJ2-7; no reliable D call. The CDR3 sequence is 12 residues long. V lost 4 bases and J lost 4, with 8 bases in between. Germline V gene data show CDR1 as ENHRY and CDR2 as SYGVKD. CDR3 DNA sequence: TGTGCCATCAGTGGACTCGTATACGAGCAGTACTTC. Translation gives CAISGLVYEQYF.

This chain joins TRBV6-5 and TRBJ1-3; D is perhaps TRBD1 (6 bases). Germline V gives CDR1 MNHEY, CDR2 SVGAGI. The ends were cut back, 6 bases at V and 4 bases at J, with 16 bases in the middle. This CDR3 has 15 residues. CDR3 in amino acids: CASSRGPSEGNTIYF. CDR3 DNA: TGTGCCAGCAGCAGGGGACCGTCCGAGGGAAACACCATATATTTT.

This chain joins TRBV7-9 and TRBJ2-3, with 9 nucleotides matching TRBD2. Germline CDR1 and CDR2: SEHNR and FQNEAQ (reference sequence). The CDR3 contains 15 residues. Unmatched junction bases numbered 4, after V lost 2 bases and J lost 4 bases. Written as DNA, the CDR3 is TGTGCCAGCAGCTTAAATAGCGGGGGTTCAGATACGCAGTATTTT. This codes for CASSLNSGGSDTQYF.

DNA of the CDR3: TGTGCCAGCAGCTTGGAGGTGGACATCTCCTACGAGCAGTACTTC. It encodes CASSLEVDISYEQYF. The chain employs TRBV5-4 and TRBJ2-7, with D tentatively TRBD1 (5 bases). The V end was cut by 0 bases, the J end by 0 bases, with 10 bases between. The CDR3 contains 15 residues. The germline CDR1 and CDR2 sequences are SGHNT and YYREEE (reference sequence).

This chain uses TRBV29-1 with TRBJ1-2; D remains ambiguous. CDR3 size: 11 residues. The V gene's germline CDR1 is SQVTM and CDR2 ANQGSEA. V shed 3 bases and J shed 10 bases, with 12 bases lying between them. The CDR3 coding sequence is TGCAGCGTTGAGCGGTCGGAAGTCTACACCTTC. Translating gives CSVERSEVYTF.

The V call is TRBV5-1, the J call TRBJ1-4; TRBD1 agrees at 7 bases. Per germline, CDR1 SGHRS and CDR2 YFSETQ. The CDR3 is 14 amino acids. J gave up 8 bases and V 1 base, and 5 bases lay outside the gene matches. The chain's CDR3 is CASSLQGGSEKLFF. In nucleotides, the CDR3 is TGCGCCAGCAGCTTGCAGGGGGGAAGCGAAAAACTGTTTTTT.